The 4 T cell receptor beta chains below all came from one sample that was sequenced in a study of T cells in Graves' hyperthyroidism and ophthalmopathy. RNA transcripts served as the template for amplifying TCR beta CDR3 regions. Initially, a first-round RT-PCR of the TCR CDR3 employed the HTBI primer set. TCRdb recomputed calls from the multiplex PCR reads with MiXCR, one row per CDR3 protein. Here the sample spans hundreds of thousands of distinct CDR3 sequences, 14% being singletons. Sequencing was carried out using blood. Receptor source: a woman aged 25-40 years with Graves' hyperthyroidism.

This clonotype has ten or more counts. In DNA form, the CDR3 reads TGTGCCAGCAGCATCGGGACACGGGGTGAAGCTTTCTTT. Translation: CASSIGTRGEAFF. V is TRBV11-2 and J is TRBJ1-1; perhaps TRBD1 as D (6 bases). This CDR3 contains 13 residues. Germline assignment: CDR1 SGHAT and CDR2 FQNNGV. The V end was cut by 5 bases, the J end by 7 bases, with 14 bases between.

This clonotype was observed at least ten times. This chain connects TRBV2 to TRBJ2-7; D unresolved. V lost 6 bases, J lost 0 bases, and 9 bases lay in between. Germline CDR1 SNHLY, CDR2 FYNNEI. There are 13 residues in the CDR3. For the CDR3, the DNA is TGTGCCAGCAGCTTTGGGTACTCCTACGAGCAGTACTTC. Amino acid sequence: CASSFGYSYEQYF. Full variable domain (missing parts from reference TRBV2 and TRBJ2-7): EPEVTQTPSHQVTQMGQEVILRCVPISNHLYFYWYRQILGQKVEFLVSFYNNEISEKSEIFDDQFSVERPDGSNFTLKIRSTKLEDSAMYFCASSFGYSYEQYFGPGTRLTVT.

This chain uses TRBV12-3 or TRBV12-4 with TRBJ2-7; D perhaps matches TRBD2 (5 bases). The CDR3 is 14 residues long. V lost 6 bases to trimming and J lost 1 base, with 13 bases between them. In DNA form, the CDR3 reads TGTGCCAGCAGGAGGGCAGGTCCTTCCTACGAGCAGTACTTC. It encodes CASRRAGPSYEQYF.

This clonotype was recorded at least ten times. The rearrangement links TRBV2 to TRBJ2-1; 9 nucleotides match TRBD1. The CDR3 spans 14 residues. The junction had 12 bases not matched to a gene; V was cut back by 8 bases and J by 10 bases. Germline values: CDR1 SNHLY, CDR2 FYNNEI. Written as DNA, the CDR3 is TGTGCCAGCGGTAGACAGGGGGTCGACGGGGAGCAGTTCTTC. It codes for CASGRQGVDGEQFF.